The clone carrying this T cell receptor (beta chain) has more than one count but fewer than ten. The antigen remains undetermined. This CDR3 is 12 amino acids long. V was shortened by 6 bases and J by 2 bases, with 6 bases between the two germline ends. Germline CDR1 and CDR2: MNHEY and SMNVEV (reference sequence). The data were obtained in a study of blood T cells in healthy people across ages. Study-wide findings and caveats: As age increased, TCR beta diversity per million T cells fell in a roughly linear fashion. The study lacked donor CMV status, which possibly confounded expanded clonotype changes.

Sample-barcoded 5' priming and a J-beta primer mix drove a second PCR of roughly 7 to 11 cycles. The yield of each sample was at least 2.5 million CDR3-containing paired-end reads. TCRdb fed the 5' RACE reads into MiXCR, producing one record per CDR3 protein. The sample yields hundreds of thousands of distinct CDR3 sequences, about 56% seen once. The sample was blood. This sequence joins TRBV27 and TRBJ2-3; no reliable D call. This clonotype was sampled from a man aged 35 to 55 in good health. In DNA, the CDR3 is TGTGCCAGCAGCAAACCCACAGATACGCAGTATTTT. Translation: CASSKPTDTQYF.